This is a list of T cell receptor beta chains from one sample in a study of shared clonotypes between healthy human individuals. Measured with immunoSEQ multiplex PCR; TCRdb has only the in-frame clones, and not every one. The table lists about 2.1 million clones, approximately 92% of them singletons. Material: naive CD8+ T cells from PBMCs. These receptors all come from a man aged 18 to 30 in good health. Some clones in this sample may be carry-over from other donors' samples. Each CDR3 is given with its conserved first and last residue. Fields, in order: J gene, CDR3 length, D gene, clone size, V gene, CDR3 protein, CDR3 DNA. D genes are given only for firm matches. Clone size is shown for a subset of rows, as once, few, many or a class of expanded clone.

TRBJ1-1	17	TRBD1	-	TRBV5-1	CASSLVTGGVGYTEAFF	TGCGCCAGCAGCTTGGTAACAGGGGGCGTTGGGTACACTGAAGCTTTCTTT
TRBJ2-7	15	-	-	TRBV27	CASSLRDWPPGEQYF	TGTGCCAGCAGTTTAAGGGACTGGCCCCCGGGCGAGCAGTACTTC
TRBJ1-5	16	-	-	TRBV10-3	CAIAEGNSPNNQPQHF	TGTGCCATCGCCGAAGGGAACAGCCCTAACAATCAGCCCCAGCATTTT
TRBJ2-1	14	TRBD1	-	TRBV7-6	CASSLGQGAQEQFF	TGTGCCAGCAGCTTGGGGCAGGGGGCACAGGAGCAGTTCTTC
TRBJ2-1	16	-	once	TRBV19	CASSIGRNSMFDEQFF	TGTGCCAGTAGTATTGGGAGGAATAGCATGTTCGATGAGCAGTTCTTC
TRBJ2-7	11	TRBD1	-	TRBV10-3	CAMGTALEQYF	TGTGCCATGGGGACAGCTTTAGAGCAGTACTTC
TRBJ2-1	14	-	-	TRBV19	CASSIGTNYNEQFF	TGTGCCAGTAGTATTGGGACAAATTACAATGAGCAGTTCTTC
TRBJ2-3	18	TRBD2	-	TRBV10-2	CASSESLGTSGSTDTQYF	TGCGCCAGCAGTGAGTCGCTCGGGACTAGCGGGAGTACAGATACGCAGTATTTT
TRBJ2-7	14	TRBD1	-	TRBV5-5	CASGYGQGVKEQYF	TGTGCCAGCGGCTATGGACAGGGGGTAAAGGAGCAGTACTTC
TRBJ2-7	15	TRBD1	-	TRBV6-1	CASSGWTGFVYEQYF	TGTGCCAGCAGTGGCTGGACAGGGTTCGTGTACGAGCAGTACTTC
TRBJ2-1	11	-	-	TRBV2	CASYWGNEQFF	TGTGCCAGCTACTGGGGCAATGAGCAGTTCTTC
TRBJ2-3	14	-	-	TRBV4-3	CASSQEGTGDPRYF	TGCGCCAGCAGCCAAGAGGGGACGGGGGATCCGAGGTATTTT
TRBJ2-2	16	-	-	TRBV5-6	CASSLVFQGQAGELFF	TGTGCCAGCAGCTTGGTTTTTCAGGGTCAAGCCGGGGAGCTGTTTTTT
TRBJ2-7	15	TRBD1	-	TRBV6-1	CASSEAGTGPYEQYF	TGTGCCAGCAGTGAAGCAGGGACAGGACCTTACGAGCAGTACTTC
TRBJ2-1	16	TRBD2	-	TRBV12-5	CASGPPGTITPNEQFF	TGTGCTAGTGGTCCGCCCGGGACTATTACGCCAAATGAGCAGTTCTTC
TRBJ1-1	14	TRBD1	once	TRBV7-8	CASSPYSGGDEAFF	TGTGCCAGCAGCCCCTACTCAGGGGGCGATGAAGCTTTCTTT
TRBJ2-7	15	-	-	TRBV4-3	CASSQGEGQEYEQYF	TGCGCCAGCAGCCAAGGAGAGGGCCAGGAGTACGAGCAGTACTTC
TRBJ1-2	13	-	few	TRBV28	CASSVDSAYGYTF	TGTGCCAGCAGTGTGGACAGCGCCTATGGCTACACCTTC
TRBJ2-1	13	-	-	TRBV7-3	CASSAGTYNEQFF	TGTGCCAGCAGCGCCGGGACCTACAATGAGCAGTTCTTC
TRBJ2-1	16	TRBD2	-	TRBV11-1	CASSHLAGGFYNEQFF	TGTGCCAGCAGCCATCTAGCGGGAGGGTTCTACAATGAGCAGTTCTTC